This entry describes one TCR beta chain. The record originates from a study of tumor-infiltrating lymphocytes in primary liver carcinoma. Background on the study: Participating patients were men and women between 30 and 69 years old.

Constant-region priming of 500 ng total RNA yielded TCR beta cDNA. A slightly modified ARM-PCR protocol with three nested multiplex PCR rounds produced these TCR beta libraries. Rounds one and two of PCR, each of 10 to 11 cycles, were primed with TRBV1-TRBV30 forward primers and a C-beta reverse primer. MiXCR, applied by TCRdb to the multiplex PCR reads, yields one record per CDR3 protein. The table has fewer than 75,000 distinct CDR3 sequences, about 65% seen once; the top ten hold roughly two fifths. The length of the CDR3 is 16 residues. Germline V CDR1 and CDR2: MNHGY, SVAAGI. Trimming pared 6 bases from V and 5 bases from J, leaving 21 bases between. Co-extraction of RNA and DNA was performed on roughly 17-32 mg of unsorted bulk tissue.

The rearrangement joins TRBV6-9 to TRBJ2-3; weak D call: TRBD1 (5 bases). The source material was liver tumor tissue from sampling region 4. The subset: tumor region T4, right-lateral pole. This clonotype was sampled from a man aged 35-49 years with primary liver carcinoma and hepatitis B virus infection. The DNA for the CDR3 is TGTGCCAGCAGCTGGGCAATAGGGGCGCGATTAGATACGCAGTATTTT. Protein sequence: CASSWAIGARLDTQYF.